These T cell receptor beta chains were read from a single sample in a study of memory CD8 T cells in hepatitis C reinfection. The method was immunoSEQ multiplex PCR; TCRdb's version includes in-frame clones alone and lacks a portion of them. The sample shows tens of thousands of clones, roughly 89% of them seen only once. Material for sequencing was naive CD8+ T cells sorted from blood. The origin of the receptors is a man between 18 and 29 years old with hepatitis C virus infection. CDR3s include the opening cysteine and the closing phenylalanine or tryptophan. Fields, in order: V gene, clone size, D gene, J gene, CDR3 protein, CDR3 DNA. The D gene is left open where the match is weak. A row's size may be missing; if present it is once, few, many or a size class.

v_gene: TRBV27
abundance: -
d_gene: -
j_gene: TRBJ1-1
CDR3aa: CASSPRVMNTEAFF
CDR3nt: TGTGCCAGCAGCCCACGGGTCATGAACACTGAAGCTTTCTTT

v_gene: TRBV4-1
abundance: -
d_gene: TRBD1
j_gene: TRBJ1-1
CDR3aa: CASSQVDRENTEAFF
CDR3nt: TGCGCCAGCAGCCAAGTCGACAGGGAAAACACTGAAGCTTTCTTT

v_gene: TRBV7-9
abundance: -
d_gene: -
j_gene: TRBJ2-1
CDR3aa: CASSGGTLVWSYNEQFF
CDR3nt: TGTGCCAGCAGCGGCGGGACTCTAGTGTGGTCCTACAATGAGCAGTTCTTC

v_gene: TRBV11-2
abundance: -
d_gene: TRBD2
j_gene: TRBJ2-5
CDR3aa: CASSFFSGEETQYF
CDR3nt: TGTGCCAGCAGCTTCTTTAGCGGGGAAGAGACCCAGTACTTC

v_gene: TRBV5-5
abundance: once
d_gene: TRBD1
j_gene: TRBJ1-2
CDR3aa: CASSWERQGTLYGYTF
CDR3nt: TGTGCCAGCAGCTGGGAGCGACAGGGGACCCTTTATGGCTACACCTTC

v_gene: TRBV6-5
abundance: -
d_gene: TRBD2
j_gene: TRBJ2-7
CDR3aa: CATSSGYEQYF
CDR3nt: TGTGCCACCTCTAGCGGCTACGAGCAGTACTTC

v_gene: TRBV5-1
abundance: -
d_gene: TRBD1
j_gene: TRBJ2-1
CDR3aa: CASSLTGQEYNEQFF
CDR3nt: TGCGCCAGCAGCCTGACCGGACAGGAGTACAATGAGCAGTTCTTC

v_gene: TRBV7-9
abundance: -
d_gene: -
j_gene: TRBJ2-7
CDR3aa: CASSQISYEQYF
CDR3nt: TGTGCCAGCAGCCAGATCTCCTACGAGCAGTACTTC

v_gene: TRBV2
abundance: -
d_gene: -
j_gene: TRBJ2-1
CDR3aa: CASSLSANPYNEQFF
CDR3nt: TGTGCCAGCAGTCTTAGCGCAAACCCTTACAATGAGCAGTTCTTC

v_gene: TRBV5-1
abundance: -
d_gene: -
j_gene: TRBJ2-1
CDR3aa: CASSLDGGRPLWEQFF
CDR3nt: TGCGCCAGCAGCTTGGATGGCGGGCGGCCCCTTTGGGAGCAGTTCTTC

v_gene: TRBV6-1
abundance: few
d_gene: TRBD1
j_gene: TRBJ2-7
CDR3aa: CASSEDRTGVITSSYEQYF
CDR3nt: TGTGCCAGCAGTGAAGATAGGACAGGGGTAATAACTTCCTCCTACGAGCAGTACTTC

v_gene: TRBV6-5
abundance: -
d_gene: -
j_gene: TRBJ1-6
CDR3aa: CASSQDGVNSPLHF
CDR3nt: TGTGCCAGCAGCCAGGACGGGGTTAATTCACCCCTCCACTTT

v_gene: TRBV6-1
abundance: -
d_gene: -
j_gene: TRBJ1-2
CDR3aa: CASKVEGWYGYTF
CDR3nt: TGTGCCAGCAAAGTGGAGGGATGGTATGGCTACACCTTC

v_gene: TRBV10-2
abundance: -
d_gene: TRBD2
j_gene: TRBJ2-7
CDR3aa: CASTASGNEQYF
CDR3nt: TGCGCCAGCACTGCTAGCGGAAACGAGCAGTACTTC

v_gene: TRBV10-3
abundance: -
d_gene: TRBD2
j_gene: TRBJ2-1
CDR3aa: CAISESGGINEQFF
CDR3nt: TGTGCCATCAGTGAGTCCGGGGGGATCAATGAGCAGTTCTTC

v_gene: TRBV19
abundance: -
d_gene: TRBD1
j_gene: TRBJ2-7
CDR3aa: CASSTSGTGDEQYF
CDR3nt: TGTGCCAGTAGTACATCCGGGACAGGGGACGAGCAGTACTTC

v_gene: TRBV5-1
abundance: -
d_gene: -
j_gene: TRBJ1-3
CDR3aa: CASSPGLISGNTIYF
CDR3nt: TGCGCCAGCAGCCCGGGACTGATCTCTGGAAACACCATATATTTT

v_gene: TRBV5-4
abundance: -
d_gene: TRBD2
j_gene: TRBJ2-3
CDR3aa: CASSPTSGGAWGTDTQYF
CDR3nt: TGTGCCAGCAGCCCCACTAGCGGGGGGGCATGGGGCACAGATACGCAGTATTTT

v_gene: TRBV4-1
abundance: -
d_gene: TRBD2
j_gene: TRBJ2-7
CDR3aa: CASSHQAGFSYEQYF
CDR3nt: TGCGCCAGCAGCCATCAAGCGGGGTTCTCCTACGAGCAGTACTTC

v_gene: TRBV13
abundance: -
d_gene: TRBD2
j_gene: TRBJ2-1
CDR3aa: CASSLRLANEQFF
CDR3nt: TGTGCCAGCAGCTTACGACTAGCCAATGAGCAGTTCTTC

v_gene: TRBV4-2
abundance: -
d_gene: -
j_gene: TRBJ1-4
CDR3aa: CASSQDVGGVGEKLFF
CDR3nt: TGTGCCAGCAGCCAAGATGTTGGGGGGGTGGGTGAAAAACTGTTTTTT

v_gene: TRBV7-8
abundance: -
d_gene: TRBD2
j_gene: TRBJ2-5
CDR3aa: CASSSRLAGGLETQYF
CDR3nt: TGTGCCAGCAGCTCAAGACTAGCGGGGGGTCTCGAGACCCAGTACTTC

v_gene: TRBV9
abundance: -
d_gene: -
j_gene: TRBJ1-1
CDR3aa: CASSAGVNTEAFF
CDR3nt: TGTGCCAGCAGCGCGGGGGTTAACACTGAAGCTTTCTTT

v_gene: TRBV2
abundance: once
d_gene: -
j_gene: TRBJ2-4
CDR3aa: CASSAGLLENIQYF
CDR3nt: TGTGCCAGCAGTGCGGGACTCCTAGAAAACATTCAGTACTTC

v_gene: TRBV6-5
abundance: -
d_gene: -
j_gene: TRBJ2-2
CDR3aa: CASSPDRPNTGELFF
CDR3nt: TGTGCCAGCAGCCCCGACAGACCGAACACCGGGGAGCTGTTTTTT

v_gene: TRBV27
abundance: -
d_gene: TRBD1
j_gene: TRBJ1-3
CDR3aa: CASSRGGAGNTIYF
CDR3nt: TGTGCCAGCAGCCGAGGGGGCGCGGGAAACACCATATATTTT

v_gene: TRBV4-1
abundance: once
d_gene: -
j_gene: TRBJ2-7
CDR3aa: CASSQDTYEQYF
CDR3nt: TGCGCCAGCAGCCAAGACACCTACGAGCAGTACTTC

v_gene: TRBV29-1
abundance: -
d_gene: -
j_gene: TRBJ2-7
CDR3aa: CSVELRDTDYEQYF
CDR3nt: TGCAGCGTTGAATTGAGGGACACCGACTACGAGCAGTACTTC

v_gene: TRBV29-1
abundance: -
d_gene: -
j_gene: TRBJ2-2
CDR3aa: CSVEGLNTGELFF
CDR3nt: TGCAGCGTTGAGGGCCTGAACACCGGGGAGCTGTTTTTT

v_gene: TRBV10-3
abundance: -
d_gene: TRBD1
j_gene: TRBJ1-5
CDR3aa: CAISARDRVMGGNQPQHF
CDR3nt: TGTGCCATCAGTGCCCGGGACAGGGTGATGGGCGGCAATCAGCCCCAGCATTTT

v_gene: TRBV5-6
abundance: -
d_gene: -
j_gene: TRBJ2-5
CDR3aa: CASSSPGHESGETQYF
CDR3nt: TGTGCCAGCAGCTCCCCAGGACACGAAAGCGGGGAGACCCAGTACTTC

v_gene: TRBV7-2
abundance: -
d_gene: TRBD1
j_gene: TRBJ1-4
CDR3aa: CASSPTGESNNEKLFF
CDR3nt: TGTGCCAGCAGCCCGACAGGGGAATCAAATAATGAAAAACTGTTTTTT

v_gene: TRBV30
abundance: -
d_gene: -
j_gene: TRBJ1-2
CDR3aa: CAWSVPDGLLDGYTF
CDR3nt: TGTGCCTGGAGTGTACCGGACGGACTCCTCGATGGCTACACCTTC

v_gene: TRBV29-1
abundance: -
d_gene: TRBD1
j_gene: TRBJ1-1
CDR3aa: CSVDETGGMAEAFF
CDR3nt: TGCAGCGTTGACGAGACAGGGGGAATGGCTGAAGCTTTCTTT

v_gene: TRBV30
abundance: -
d_gene: TRBD1
j_gene: TRBJ1-2
CDR3aa: CAWSDPDRGLGYTF
CDR3nt: TGTGCCTGGAGTGACCCAGACAGGGGGCTTGGCTACACCTTC

v_gene: TRBV5-1
abundance: -
d_gene: TRBD1
j_gene: TRBJ2-1
CDR3aa: CASRSYRGYNEQFF
CDR3nt: TGCGCCAGCAGGTCCTACAGGGGATACAATGAGCAGTTCTTC

v_gene: TRBV4-1
abundance: -
d_gene: -
j_gene: TRBJ2-1
CDR3aa: CASSPQGGSYNEQFF
CDR3nt: TGCGCCAGCAGCCCCCAAGGGGGTTCCTACAATGAGCAGTTCTTC

v_gene: TRBV14
abundance: -
d_gene: TRBD2
j_gene: TRBJ2-3
CDR3aa: CASSHGPLKTSGDADTQYF
CDR3nt: TGTGCCAGCAGCCACGGTCCTCTTAAGACTAGCGGGGATGCAGATACGCAGTATTTT